The clone carrying this T cell receptor (beta chain) was picked up many times. From the 5' RACE reads, TCRdb called clonotypes with MiXCR, one entry per CDR3 protein. The data contain tens of thousands of distinct CDR3 sequences, over 9% of them singletons. This entry is derived from a study of neurological immune-mediated disorders. The V gene end was trimmed by 0 bases and the J gene end by 4 bases; junction bases not matched to a gene: 4. This CDR3 spans 16 amino acids. CDR1 and CDR2 from the germline V gene are MNHEY and SVGAGI. The chain joins TRBV6-5 to TRBJ2-1, with TRBD1 identical over 9 bases. This TCR derives from a man aged 35-49 years in good health. The sample consisted of PBMCs. Written as DNA, the CDR3 is TGTGCCAGCAGTTACTCCGGGACAGGGCGTTACAATGAGCAGTTCTTC. It is translated as CASSYSGTGRYNEQFF.